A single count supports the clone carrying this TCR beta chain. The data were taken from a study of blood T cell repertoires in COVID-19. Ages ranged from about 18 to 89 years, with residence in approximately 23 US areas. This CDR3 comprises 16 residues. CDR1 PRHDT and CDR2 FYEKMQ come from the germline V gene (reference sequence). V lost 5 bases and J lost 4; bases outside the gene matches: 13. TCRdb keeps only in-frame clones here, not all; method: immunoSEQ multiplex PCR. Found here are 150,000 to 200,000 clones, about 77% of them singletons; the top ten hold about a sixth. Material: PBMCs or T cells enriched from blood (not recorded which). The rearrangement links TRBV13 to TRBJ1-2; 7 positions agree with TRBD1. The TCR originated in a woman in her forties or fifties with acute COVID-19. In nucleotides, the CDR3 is TGTGCCAGCAGCCTACTCGGACAGGCGGATTTCTATGGCTACACCTTC. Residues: CASSLLGQADFYGYTF.